In this sample, the clone carrying this T cell receptor (beta chain) turned up many times. This sample is part of a study of T cell repertoires in cytomegalovirus infection. V was pared by 2 bases and J by 1 base, with 7 bases between. Germline CDR1 KGHSH, CDR2 LQKENI. CDR3 length: 14 residues. TCRdb processed the reads anew with MiXCR; each CDR3 protein has one entry. The sample lists just under 300,000 distinct CDR3 sequences, 8% to 10% occurring once. Material for sequencing was PBMCs. V is TRBV18 and J is TRBJ2-3; no reliable D call. This clonotype was obtained from a human donor in good health (CMV status not recorded). Some clones in this sample may be carry-over from other donors' samples. In DNA, the CDR3 is TGTGCCAGCTCACCAATTCTACGCACAGATACGCAGTATTTT. Its translation is CASSPILRTDTQYF.